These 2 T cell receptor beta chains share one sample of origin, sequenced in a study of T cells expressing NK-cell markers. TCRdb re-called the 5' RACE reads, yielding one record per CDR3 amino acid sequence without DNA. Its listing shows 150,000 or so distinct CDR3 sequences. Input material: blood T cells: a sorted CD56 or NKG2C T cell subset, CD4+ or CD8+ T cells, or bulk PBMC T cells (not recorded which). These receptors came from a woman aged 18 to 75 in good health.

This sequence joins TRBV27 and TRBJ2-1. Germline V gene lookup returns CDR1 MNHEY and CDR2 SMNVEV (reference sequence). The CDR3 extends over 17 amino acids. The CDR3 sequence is CASSSFFDLSSYNEQFF.

The CDR3 is CASSYTGLGSPLHF. The gene calls are TRBV6-5 and TRBJ1-6; the TCRdb D gene call, TRBD1, has no DNA to confirm it. The length of the CDR3 is 14 residues. The V gene's germline CDR1 is MNHEY and CDR2 SVGAGI.